The sequence of this T cell receptor beta chain was determined in a study of response to subunit inactivated influenza vaccine. Study-wide findings and caveats: It was suggested by the authors that few new T cells are recruited by each seasonal influenza vaccination.

This clonotype was seen a handful of times. Its antigen is not known. TCRdb re-called the RT-PCR reads with MiXCR, one entry per CDR3 protein. Among 530,000 or so distinct CDR3 sequences listed, less than 15% were seen once. Germline values: CDR1 MNHEY, CDR2 SMNVEV (reference sequence). Unmatched junction bases numbered 7, after V lost 1 base and J lost 0 bases. The length of the CDR3 is 17 residues. The TCR originated in a middle-aged man who received an inactivated influenza vaccine. The sample consisted of PBMCs from blood, taken 11 to 12 days after vaccination. The gene calls are TRBV27 and TRBJ1-1, with 8 bases fitting TRBD1. CDR3 in amino acids: CASSLLAGGLVNTEAFF. For the CDR3, the DNA is TGTGCCAGCAGTTTATTGGCAGGGGGCTTGGTGAACACTGAAGCTTTCTTT.